These T cell receptor beta chains were read from a single sample in a study of blood T cell repertoires in COVID-19. Data came from immunoSEQ multiplex PCR; TCRdb stores just in-frame clones and leaves some out. The sample lists roughly 150,000 clones, almost 85% occurring once. Sequencing was carried out using peripheral blood. The receptors stem from a woman older than 75 with COVID-19, enrolled during active disease. Both conserved end residues are part of each CDR3. The order of the fields is V gene, clone size, J gene, D gene, CDR3 DNA, CDR3 protein. D genes are given only for firm matches. The size field is filled for only some rows; it gives once, few, many or a size class.

V: TRBV27
size: NA
J: TRBJ2-1
D: NA
DNA: TGTGCCAGCAGTAGTGGGAGGACCGGAGTGTACAATGAGCAGTTCTTC
CDR3: CASSSGRTGVYNEQFF

V: TRBV27
size: few
J: TRBJ2-2
D: NA
DNA: TGTGCCAGCAGTTTAGGAGCTGCAAGGGCTATTCAAGGAGGAGTCGGGGAGCTGTTTTTT
CDR3: CASSLGAARAIQGGVGELFF

V: TRBV6-1
size: NA
J: TRBJ2-7
D: TRBD2
DNA: TGTGCCAGCAGTGGCACTAGCGGGAGGGCCTTCTACGAGCAGTACTTC
CDR3: CASSGTSGRAFYEQYF

V: TRBV3-1/TRBV3-2
size: NA
J: TRBJ2-7
D: TRBD1
DNA: TGTGCCAGCAGCCATCATGGGACAGGGCACTACGAGCAGTACTTC
CDR3: CASSHHGTGHYEQYF

V: TRBV27
size: NA
J: TRBJ2-7
D: TRBD1
DNA: TGTGCCAGCAGTTGGGACAGGCTTTCGACTGAGCAGTACTTC
CDR3: CASSWDRLSTEQYF

V: TRBV4-3
size: NA
J: TRBJ2-6
D: TRBD1
DNA: TGCGCCAGCAGCCACGGGGACAGTAGCTCTGGGGCCAACGTCCTGACTTTC
CDR3: CASSHGDSSSGANVLTF

V: TRBV10-3
size: NA
J: TRBJ2-7
D: TRBD2
DNA: TGTGCCACCAAGGAGGGGACTAGCGGGCCCTACGAGCAGTACTTC
CDR3: CATKEGTSGPYEQYF

V: TRBV12-3/TRBV12-4
size: few
J: TRBJ2-1
D: NA
DNA: TGTGCCAGCAGCCCCTGGACAACCGAGCAGTTCTTC
CDR3: CASSPWTTEQFF

V: TRBV6-5
size: once
J: TRBJ2-1
D: TRBD2
DNA: TGTGCCAGCAGTTTTAGTGGCGGGAGCAGCGAGCAGTTCTTC
CDR3: CASSFSGGSSEQFF

V: TRBV4-1
size: NA
J: TRBJ2-1
D: TRBD2
DNA: TGCGCCAGCAGCCAAGATGCAGCGGGACCGGGGAATGAGCAGTTCTTC
CDR3: CASSQDAAGPGNEQFF

V: TRBV6-5
size: few
J: TRBJ2-7
D: TRBD2
DNA: TGTGCCAGCAGAATAGCGGGGTACTCCTACGAGCAGTACTTC
CDR3: CASRIAGYSYEQYF

V: TRBV19
size: NA
J: TRBJ1-5
D: TRBD1
DNA: TGTGCCAGTAAGACGACAGGGGGACAGCCCCAGCATTTT
CDR3: CASKTTGGQPQHF

V: TRBV10-3
size: NA
J: TRBJ2-1
D: NA
DNA: TGTGCCAGCGCCGGACAGCTCTCCTACAATGAGCAGTTCTTC
CDR3: CASAGQLSYNEQFF

V: TRBV5-6
size: NA
J: TRBJ2-7
D: TRBD2
DNA: TGTGCCAGCAGCCCGACACGAGGACTAGGCTCCTACGAGCAGTACTTC
CDR3: CASSPTRGLGSYEQYF

V: TRBV4-3
size: NA
J: TRBJ2-3
D: TRBD1
DNA: TGCGCCAGCAGCCAAGATATGCCAGGGGGATTGACAGATACGCAGTATTTT
CDR3: CASSQDMPGGLTDTQYF

V: TRBV6-1
size: NA
J: TRBJ2-1
D: NA
DNA: TGTGCCAGCAGTCTCGCAGGGGAATACAATGAGCAGTTCTTC
CDR3: CASSLAGEYNEQFF

V: TRBV2
size: NA
J: TRBJ2-7
D: TRBD1
DNA: TGTGCCAGCCGGGACAGGGGGTTCGAGCAGTACTTC
CDR3: CASRDRGFEQYF

V: TRBV19
size: NA
J: TRBJ2-6
D: NA
DNA: TGTGCCAGTAGTATAAAACAGGGTTTTGGGGCCAACGTCCTGACTTTC
CDR3: CASSIKQGFGANVLTF

V: TRBV5-1
size: NA
J: TRBJ2-7
D: NA
DNA: TGCGCCAGCAGCTTTATCGCAGGGCCGAACGAGCAGTACTTC
CDR3: CASSFIAGPNEQYF

V: TRBV27
size: NA
J: TRBJ2-1
D: TRBD2
DNA: TGTGCCAGCAGCAGGACTAGCGGGGCGGCTGACAATGAGCAGTTCTTC
CDR3: CASSRTSGAADNEQFF

V: TRBV5-1
size: NA
J: TRBJ2-7
D: TRBD2
DNA: TGCGCCAGCAGCTTGACCCCATCGCCTCGGGGGGGACCCTACGAGCAGTACTTC
CDR3: CASSLTPSPRGGPYEQYF